This TCR beta chain was captured in a study of T cell responses to AZD1222 COVID-19 vaccine. After removal of 3 bases from V and 3 bases from J, the junction contained 8 bases not matched to a gene. This CDR3 spans 16 amino acids. Germline V gene sequence: CDR1 SGDLS, CDR2 YYNGEE. TCRdb's table, derived via immunoSEQ multiplex PCR, lists solely in-frame clones and lacks some. This sample carries more than 85,000 clones, about 90% of them seen once, and the ten largest clones take about 15%. In this sample, this clone turned up a few times. The clonotype was recovered from an adult who received the AZD1222 COVID-19 vaccine. This specimen consisted of peripheral blood, obtained 28 days after the second AZD1222 dose. The rearrangement links TRBV9 to TRBJ1-1; 10 bases fit TRBD1. The CDR3 is CASSGGQGLVDTEAFF. The CDR3 DNA reads as TGTGCCAGCAGCGGGGGACAGGGGTTAGTTGACACTGAAGCTTTCTTT. Combining the CDR3 with reference TRBV9 and TRBJ1-1 gives the whole variable domain DSGVTQTPKHLITATGQRVTLRCSPRSGDLSVYWYQQSLDQGLQFLIQYYNGEERAKGNILERFSAQQFPDLHSELNLSSLELGDSALYFCASSGGQGLVDTEAFFGQGTRLTVV.